The 6 T cell receptor beta chains below were found in one sample sequenced in a study of T cell responses to AZD1222 COVID-19 vaccine. Sequenced by immunoSEQ multiplex PCR; TCRdb stores in-frame clones only, minus some. The sample yields 65,000 to 100,000 clones, around 81% seen once. Specimen: peripheral blood, collected on day 0 of AZD1222 vaccination. These receptors were obtained from an adult in good health.

This chain uses TRBV6-1 with TRBJ2-1; 14 bases line up with TRBD2. This CDR3 region has 16 residues. The ends lost 4 bases at V and 6 bases at J; junction bases unmatched: 5. Germline lookup yields CDR1 MNHNS and CDR2 SASEGT. For the CDR3, the DNA is TGTGCCAGCAGTGGGACTAGCGGGAGGTTCACCAATGAGCAGTTCTTC. It specifies CASSGTSGRFTNEQFF.

This rearrangement joins TRBV29-1 to TRBJ1-5; 7 nucleotides agree with TRBD1. The CDR3 spans 13 residues. The junction had 3 bases not matched to a gene; V was cut back by 5 bases and J by 2 bases. Germline-derived CDR1 and CDR2 are SQVTM and ANQGSEA. In nucleotides, the CDR3 is TGCAGCGTTAGACAGGGTGGCAATCAGCCCCAGCATTTT. Protein product: CSVRQGGNQPQHF.

J is TRBJ2-3 and V is TRBV12-3 or TRBV12-4; D gene uncertain. V was clipped by 2 bases and J by 2 bases, with 5 bases between them. This CDR3 has 13 amino acids. The CDR3 coding sequence is TGTGCCAGCAGTTTAAGGAACACAGATACGCAGTATTTT. It yields the protein CASSLRNTDTQYF.

The chain uses TRBV15 and TRBJ1-1, with D possibly matching TRBD1 (5 bases). V was cut by 0 bases and J by 10 bases, with 18 bases left in between. Germline CDR1 reads LNHNV; CDR2 reads YYDKDF (reference sequence). This CDR3 is built from 15 residues. The CDR3: CATSRDNPGPRGAFF. For the CDR3, the DNA is TGTGCCACCAGCAGAGATAACCCTGGGCCAAGGGGAGCTTTCTTT.

The chain joins TRBV6-5 to TRBJ2-1; D gene ambiguous. With 7 bases removed from V and 6 bases from J, the gap between germline ends came to 16 bases. Germline CDR1 and CDR2: MNHEY and SVGAGI. This CDR3 is 14 amino acids long. This CDR3 is CASMSYSQSNEQFF. The CDR3 region has the DNA TGTGCCAGCATGAGCTATAGTCAGTCCAATGAGCAGTTCTTC.

The rearrangement uses TRBV5-4 and TRBJ1-1, with 8 bases lining up with TRBD1. V lost 0 bases and J lost 6; bases outside the gene matches: 10. The CDR3 covers 16 residues. Germline V gives CDR1 SGHNT, CDR2 YYREEE (reference sequence). The CDR3 loop reads CASSLALSGGWAEAFF. CDR3 coding DNA: TGTGCCAGCAGCTTGGCATTATCAGGGGGCTGGGCTGAAGCTTTCTTT.